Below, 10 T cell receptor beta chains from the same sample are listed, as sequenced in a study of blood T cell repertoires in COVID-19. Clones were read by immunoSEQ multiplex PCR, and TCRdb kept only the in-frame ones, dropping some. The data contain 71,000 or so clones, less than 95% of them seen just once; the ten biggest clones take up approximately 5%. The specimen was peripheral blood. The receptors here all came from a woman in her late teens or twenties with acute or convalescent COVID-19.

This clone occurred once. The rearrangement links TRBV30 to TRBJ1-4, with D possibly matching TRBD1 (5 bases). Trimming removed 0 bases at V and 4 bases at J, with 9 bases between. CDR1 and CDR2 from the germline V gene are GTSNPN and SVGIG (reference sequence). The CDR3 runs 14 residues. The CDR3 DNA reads TGTGCCTGGAGTGTAACCCAGGGTAATGAAAAACTGTTTTTT. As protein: CAWSVTQGNEKLFF. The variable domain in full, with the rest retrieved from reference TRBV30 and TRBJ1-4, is SQTIHQWPATLVQPVGSPLSLECTVEGTSNPNLYWYRQAAGRGLQLLFYSVGIGQISSEVPQNLSASRPQDRQFILSSKKLLLSDSGFYLCAWSVTQGNEKLFFGSGTQLSVL.

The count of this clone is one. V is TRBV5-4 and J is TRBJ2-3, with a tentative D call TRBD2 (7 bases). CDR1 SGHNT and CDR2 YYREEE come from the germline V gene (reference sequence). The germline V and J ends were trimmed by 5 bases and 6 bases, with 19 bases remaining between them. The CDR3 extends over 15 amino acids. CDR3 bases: TGTGCCAGCAGGATTAGGGGGGGACCAAGGGATACGCAGTATTTT. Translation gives CASRIRGGPRDTQYF.

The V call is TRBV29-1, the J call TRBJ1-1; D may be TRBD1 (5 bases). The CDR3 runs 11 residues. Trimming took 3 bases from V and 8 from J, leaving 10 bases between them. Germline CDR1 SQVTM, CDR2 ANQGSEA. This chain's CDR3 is CSVDIRGEAFF. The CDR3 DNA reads TGCAGCGTTGATATTAGGGGAGAAGCTTTCTTT. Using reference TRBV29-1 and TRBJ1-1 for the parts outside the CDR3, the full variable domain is SAVISQKPSRDICQRGTSLTIQCQVDSQVTMMFWYRQQPGQSLTLIATANQGSEATYESGFVIDKFPISRPNLTFSTLTVSNMSPEDSSIYLCSVDIRGEAFFGQGTRLTVV.

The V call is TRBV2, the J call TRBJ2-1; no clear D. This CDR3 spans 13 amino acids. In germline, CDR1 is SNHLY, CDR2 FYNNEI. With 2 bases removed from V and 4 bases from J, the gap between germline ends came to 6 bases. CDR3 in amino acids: CASSEPGYNEQFF. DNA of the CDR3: TGTGCCAGCAGTGAACCCGGGTACAATGAGCAGTTCTTC.

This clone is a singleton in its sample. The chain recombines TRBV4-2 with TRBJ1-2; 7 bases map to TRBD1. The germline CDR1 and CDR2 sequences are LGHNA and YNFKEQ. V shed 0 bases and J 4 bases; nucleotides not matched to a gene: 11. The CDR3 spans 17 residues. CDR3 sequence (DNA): TGTGCCAGCAGCCAAGATCCTGGCCAGGGGGTAATCTATGGCTACACCTTC. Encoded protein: CASSQDPGQGVIYGYTF.

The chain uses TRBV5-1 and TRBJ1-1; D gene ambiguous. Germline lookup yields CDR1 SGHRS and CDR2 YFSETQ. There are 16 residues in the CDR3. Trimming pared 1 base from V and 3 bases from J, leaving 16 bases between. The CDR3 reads CASSLLVAGPYTEAFF. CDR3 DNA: TGCGCCAGCAGCTTGTTGGTGGCAGGCCCTTACACTGAAGCTTTCTTT.

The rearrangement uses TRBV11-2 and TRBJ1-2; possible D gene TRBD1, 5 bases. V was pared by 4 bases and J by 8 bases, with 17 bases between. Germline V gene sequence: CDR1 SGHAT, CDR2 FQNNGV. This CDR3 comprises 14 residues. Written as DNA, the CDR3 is TGTGCCAGCAGCTCCGTAACCCCAGGGAAAGGCTACACCTTC. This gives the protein CASSSVTPGKGYTF.

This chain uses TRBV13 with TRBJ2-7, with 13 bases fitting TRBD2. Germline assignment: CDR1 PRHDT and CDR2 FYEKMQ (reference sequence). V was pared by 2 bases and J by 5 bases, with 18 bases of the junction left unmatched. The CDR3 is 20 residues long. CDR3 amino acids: CASSLKAIRTSGSSAHEQYF. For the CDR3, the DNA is TGTGCCAGCAGCTTAAAAGCGATCCGGACTAGCGGGAGTTCCGCCCACGAGCAGTACTTC.

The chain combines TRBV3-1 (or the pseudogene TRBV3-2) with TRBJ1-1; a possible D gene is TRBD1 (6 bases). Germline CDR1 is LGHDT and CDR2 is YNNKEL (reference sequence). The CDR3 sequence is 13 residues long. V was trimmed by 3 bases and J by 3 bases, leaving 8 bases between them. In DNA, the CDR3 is TGTGCCAGCAGCCAGGGGGCAGACACTGAAGCTTTCTTT. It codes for CASSQGADTEAFF.

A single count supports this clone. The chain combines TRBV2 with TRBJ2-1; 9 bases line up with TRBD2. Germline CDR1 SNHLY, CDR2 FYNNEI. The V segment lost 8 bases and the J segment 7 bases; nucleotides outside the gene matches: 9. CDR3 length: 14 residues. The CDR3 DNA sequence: TGTGCCAGCTCCAGCGGGAGGACCGGGAATGAGCAGTTCTTC. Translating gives CASSSGRTGNEQFF.